These 31 T cell receptor beta chains were sequenced from one sample in a study of blood T cell repertoires in COVID-19. Clones were sequenced by immunoSEQ multiplex PCR, and TCRdb holds only the in-frame ones, with some missing. The data show some 100,000 clones, with 80% to 90% seen just once and approximately 2.5% held by the top ten. The sequenced sample consisted of PBMCs or T cells enriched from blood (not recorded which). Source of these receptors: a woman aged 45-60 years who had recovered from COVID-19.

The chain links TRBV7-2 to TRBJ2-5, with a tentative D call TRBD1 (6 bases). With 4 bases removed from V and 1 base from J, the gap between germline ends came to 7 bases. Germline lookup yields CDR1 SGHTA and CDR2 FQGNSA. The CDR3 covers 13 residues. The CDR3 nucleotides read TGTGCCAGCAGCTACAGGGTCCAAGAGACCCAGTACTTC. Its protein is CASSYRVQETQYF.

The V call is TRBV28, the J call TRBJ2-7, with a weak D call TRBD1 (6 bases). This CDR3 has 14 amino acids. Trimming took 6 bases from V and 1 from J, leaving 13 bases between them. The germline V gene encodes CDR1 MDHEN and CDR2 SYDVKM. DNA of the CDR3: TGTGCCAGCAGAAAGACAGGTCGTTCCTACGAGCAGTACTTC. It encodes CASRKTGRSYEQYF.

The V and J genes are TRBV5-1 and TRBJ2-1; the match to TRBD2 covers 7 bases. The CDR3 is 15 residues long. The V gene's germline CDR1 is SGHRS and CDR2 YFSETQ. The ends lost 1 base at V and 3 bases at J; junction bases unmatched: 4. The CDR3 loop is CASSLPSGNYNEQFF. The CDR3, as DNA: TGCGCCAGCAGCTTGCCTAGCGGAAACTACAATGAGCAGTTCTTC.

The chain recombines TRBV5-5 with TRBJ1-1; D is ambiguous. V was clipped by 1 base and J by 4 bases, with 17 bases between them. CDR1 SGHKS and CDR2 YYEKEE come from the germline V gene (reference sequence). This CDR3 contains 16 residues. The CDR3 region is CASSLTPSTSSTEAFF. CDR3 bases: TGTGCCAGCAGCTTGACCCCTTCAACATCAAGCACTGAAGCTTTCTTT.

The gene calls are TRBV11-1 and TRBJ2-1; TRBD1 agrees at 7 bases. Germline trimming cut 3 bases from V and 6 bases from J; bases unmatched to any gene: 2. Germline CDR1 and CDR2: SGHAT and FQDESV (reference sequence). This CDR3 is built from 13 residues. The CDR3 coding sequence is TGTGCCAGCAGCTTCGACAGGGTCAATGAGCAGTTCTTC. It translates to CASSFDRVNEQFF.

The rearrangement links TRBV7-2 to TRBJ2-2; 10 positions agree with TRBD2. Germline V gene data show CDR1 as SGHTA and CDR2 as FQGNSA. The trim removed 5 bases at V and 7 bases at J, leaving 13 bases unmatched. This CDR3 spans 17 amino acids. CDR3 nucleotides: TGTGCCAGCAGCCGCACGAGCGGGAGGGCCGGTGGCGGGGAGCTGTTTTTT. Translating it yields CASSRTSGRAGGGELFF.

V gene TRBV19 combines with J gene TRBJ1-1; D perhaps matches TRBD1 (5 bases). From germline, CDR1 is LNHDA and CDR2 SQIVND (reference sequence). The CDR3 sequence is 15 residues long. V gave up 6 bases and J gave up 1 base, with 15 bases separating them. Written as DNA, the CDR3 is TGTGCCAGTAGAAGGGGATCTTATCCGAACACTGAAGCTTTCTTT. Its protein is CASRRGSYPNTEAFF.

The rearrangement joins TRBV28 to TRBJ2-7, with 11 bases that match TRBD1. The length of the CDR3 is 15 residues. Trimming removed 4 bases from V and 4 bases from J; junction bases left unmatched: 6. Per germline, CDR1 MDHEN and CDR2 SYDVKM. The CDR3 protein is CASSSLGQGVYEQYF. For the CDR3, the DNA is TGTGCCAGCAGTTCCTTGGGACAGGGGGTATACGAGCAGTACTTC.

V is TRBV19 and J is TRBJ1-4; 7 nucleotides agree with TRBD1. This CDR3 has 13 amino acids. Germline CDR1 is LNHDA and CDR2 is SQIVND (reference sequence). The J segment lost 8 bases and the V segment lost 5 bases, leaving 5 bases of the junction unmatched. As DNA, the CDR3 is TGTGCCAGTAGTTACAGGGGTTTGGAAAAACTGTTTTTT. Its protein is CASSYRGLEKLFF.

The rearrangement joins TRBV5-6 to TRBJ1-1, with TRBD1 identical over 7 bases. Germline lookup yields CDR1 SGHDT and CDR2 YYEEEE. The CDR3 totals 13 residues. V shed 2 bases, J shed 9 bases, and the junction held 7 bases outside the gene matches. The CDR3: CASSFQQGTQAFF. The DNA of the CDR3 is TGTGCCAGCAGCTTCCAACAGGGGACCCAAGCTTTCTTT.

The chain combines TRBV15 with TRBJ2-7; possible D gene TRBD1, 6 bases. Germline lookup yields CDR1 LNHNV and CDR2 YYDKDF (reference sequence). There are 15 residues in the CDR3. V shed 0 bases and J shed 1 base, with 10 bases lying between them. CDR3 in DNA: TGTGCCACCAGCAGAGAAGGGACAACGTCCTACGAGCAGTACTTC. Protein: CATSREGTTSYEQYF.

The V and J genes are TRBV9 and TRBJ2-2; 9 nucleotides agree with TRBD1. The V segment lost 4 bases and the J segment 4 bases; nucleotides outside the gene matches: 14. The germline V gene has CDR1 SGDLS and CDR2 YYNGEE. The CDR3 covers 18 residues. CDR3 bases: TGTGCCAGCAGCTTCCACGCTACCGGGACAGGGCTCACCGGGGAGCTGTTTTTT. This encodes CASSFHATGTGLTGELFF.

V usage is TRBV7-3 and J usage is TRBJ2-7, with 10 nucleotides matching TRBD2. CDR3 length: 14 residues. Losses at the gene ends were 8 bases for V and 4 bases for J; bases not matched to a gene: 8. Germline CDR1 and CDR2: SGHTA and FQGTGA. The CDR3 DNA reads TGTGCCAGCCTAGCTAGCGGGAGAGAGTACGAGCAGTACTTC. It specifies CASLASGREYEQYF.

The rearrangement links TRBV7-9 to TRBJ2-2, with D perhaps TRBD2 (5 bases). CDR1 and CDR2 (germline): SEHNR, FQNEAQ (reference sequence). The CDR3 is 14 residues long. With 6 bases removed from V and 8 bases from J, the gap between germline ends came to 16 bases. CDR3 loop: CASRSGSGKGELFF. The CDR3 DNA follows: TGTGCCAGCAGAAGTGGGTCGGGGAAGGGGGAGCTGTTTTTT. Looking up the rest from reference TRBV7-9 and TRBJ2-2 gives the full variable domain: DTGVSQNPRHKITKRGQNVTFRCDPISEHNRLYWYRQTLGQGPEFLTYFQNEAQLEKSRLLSDRFSAERPKGSFSTLEIQRTEQGDSAMYLCASRSGSGKGELFFGEGSRLTVL.

The V gene is TRBV7-6, the J gene TRBJ2-5; TRBD2 matches at 9 bases. J was trimmed by 5 bases and V by 5 bases; bases with no gene match: 9. The CDR3 runs to 15 residues. From germline, CDR1 is SGHVS and CDR2 FNYEAQ. CDR3 nucleotide sequence: TGTGCCAGCAGCGCCCTGGGGGCGGGGGGGGAGACCCAGTACTTC. Encoded protein: CASSALGAGGETQYF.

This clone was found many times. V usage is TRBV19 and J usage is TRBJ2-7; 13 nucleotides agree with TRBD2. Germline lookup yields CDR1 LNHDA and CDR2 SQIVND (reference sequence). The CDR3 loop spans 15 amino acids. After removal of 5 bases from V and 5 bases from J, the junction contained 6 bases not matched to a gene. CDR3 residues: CASSRTSGSLDEQYF. The CDR3 coding sequence is TGTGCCAGTAGTCGGACTAGCGGGAGTTTGGACGAGCAGTACTTC.

This sequence joins TRBV29-1 and TRBJ1-2, with D possibly TRBD1 on 5 matching bases. The CDR3 consists of 13 residues. The V end lost 6 bases, the J end lost 2 bases, and 13 bases lay between the germline ends. Germline V gene data show CDR1 as SQVTM and CDR2 as ANQGSEA. In DNA form, the CDR3 reads TGCAGCGTACGTTTGGGGGGGAACTATGGCTACACCTTC. Translating gives CSVRLGGNYGYTF. The complete variable domain, with remaining parts taken from reference TRBV29-1 and TRBJ1-2, reads SAVISQKPSRDICQRGTSLTIQCQVDSQVTMMFWYRQQPGQSLTLIATANQGSEATYESGFVIDKFPISRPNLTFSTLTVSNMSPEDSSIYLCSVRLGGNYGYTFGSGTRLTVV.

This chain connects TRBV7-2 to TRBJ2-5; TRBD2 might be the D (7 bases). Germline values: CDR1 SGHTA, CDR2 FQGNSA. The CDR3 totals 16 residues. With 3 bases removed from V and 0 bases from J, the gap between germline ends came to 14 bases. The CDR3 bases are TGTGCCAGCAGCTTCGGGGGGCGAAAAAACCAAGAGACCCAGTACTTC. Encoded protein: CASSFGGRKNQETQYF.

The chain's CDR3 is CASSLGPSGGAKTQYF. CDR3 nucleotides: TGTGCCAGCAGTTTAGGCCCTAGCGGGGGGGCGAAGACCCAGTACTTC. The chain is built from TRBV2 and TRBJ2-5; 12 bases are a match to TRBD2. The CDR3 totals 16 residues. CDR1 is SNHLY, CDR2 FYNNEI, per germline. J gave up 6 bases and V 5 bases, and 10 bases lay outside the gene matches.

The genes are TRBV14 and TRBJ1-6; the D gene is possibly TRBD1 (6 bases). The V and J ends lost 4 bases and 6 bases respectively, with 10 bases between them. This CDR3 comprises 14 residues. Germline V gene data show CDR1 as SGHDN and CDR2 as FVKESK. The CDR3 loop is CASSLGTRNSPLHF. CDR3 DNA: TGTGCCAGCAGCCTAGGGACACGTAATTCACCCCTCCACTTT.

The chain has TRBV28 and TRBJ2-3; TRBD2 might be the D (5 bases). Germline CDR1 is MDHEN and CDR2 is SYDVKM. The CDR3 sequence is 15 residues long. V lost 2 bases and J lost 1, with 10 bases in between. The CDR3, as DNA: TGTGCCAGCAGTTTACGGGATGTGGGCACAGATACGCAGTATTTT. It yields the protein CASSLRDVGTDTQYF.

The chain carries TRBV5-1 and TRBJ2-2; unclear D gene. CDR3 length: 13 amino acids. Germline assignment: CDR1 SGHRS and CDR2 YFSETQ. V dropped 0 bases and J dropped 5 bases, with 5 bases sitting between them. This chain's CDR3 is CASSLASTGELFF. CDR3 sequence (DNA): TGCGCCAGCAGCTTGGCCAGTACCGGGGAGCTGTTTTTT.

The chain uses TRBV5-1 and TRBJ1-1; D is uncertain. The CDR3 totals 13 residues. The germline V and J ends were trimmed by 3 bases and 7 bases, with 13 bases remaining between them. The germline CDR1 and CDR2 sequences are SGHRS and YFSETQ. The chain's CDR3 is CASSYSAGSEAFF. DNA of the CDR3: TGCGCCAGCAGCTACTCTGCGGGAAGTGAAGCTTTCTTT.

The V and J genes are TRBV27 and TRBJ1-1; 7 bases agree with TRBD1. The V and J ends lost 3 bases and 1 base, in that order; junction bases with no gene match: 8. The CDR3 is 16 residues long. Per germline, CDR1 MNHEY and CDR2 SMNVEV (reference sequence). CDR3 sequence: CASSFRGTATNTEAFF. In nucleotides, the CDR3 is TGTGCCAGCAGTTTCCGGGGGACAGCCACGAACACTGAAGCTTTCTTT.

This clone appeared a single time. V and J are TRBV28 and TRBJ1-2; 7 nucleotides align to TRBD1. The CDR3 covers 14 residues. With 5 bases clipped from V and 5 bases from J, the junction kept 8 bases outside the gene matches. Germline CDR1 MDHEN, CDR2 SYDVKM. CDR3 amino acids: CASSVTGTEYGYTF. The CDR3 DNA reads as TGTGCCAGCAGTGTAACCGGGACAGAGTATGGCTACACCTTC.

The J gene is TRBJ2-1, the V gene TRBV27, with D possibly TRBD2 on 7 matching bases. Trimming stripped 2 bases from V and 9 bases from J, with 14 bases between. The CDR3 consists of 14 residues. The germline V gene has CDR1 MNHEY and CDR2 SMNVEV (reference sequence). CDR3 protein: CASSLEGGAPEQFF. The CDR3 coding sequence is TGTGCCAGCAGTTTAGAGGGGGGGGCCCCTGAGCAGTTCTTC.

The V gene is TRBV5-4, the J gene TRBJ2-3, with TRBD2 matching 14 bases. Per germline, CDR1 SGHNT and CDR2 YYREEE (reference sequence). CDR3 length: 18 amino acids. V lost 3 bases and J lost 2; bases outside the gene matches: 8. CDR3 protein: CASSWTSGGTPFTDTQYF. The CDR3 region has the DNA TGTGCCAGCAGCTGGACTAGCGGGGGGACTCCCTTCACAGATACGCAGTATTTT.

The chain combines TRBV9 with TRBJ2-5, with D tentatively TRBD2 (5 bases). Per the germline V gene, CDR1 is SGDLS and CDR2 is YYNGEE. The V and J ends lost 0 bases and 5 bases respectively, with 14 bases between them. CDR3 size: 15 residues. The CDR3 spells CASSVAGMGVETQYF. In nucleotides, the CDR3 is TGTGCCAGCAGCGTAGCGGGGATGGGTGTGGAGACCCAGTACTTC.

This sequence joins TRBV10-3 and TRBJ2-7; 10 positions match TRBD2. CDR1 ENHRY and CDR2 SYGVKD come from the germline V gene. The CDR3 consists of 13 residues. With V trimmed by 6 bases and J by 7 bases, 6 bases remained unmatched. Here the CDR3 reads CAIRPGLAWEQYF. The CDR3, as DNA: TGTGCCATCAGGCCGGGACTAGCGTGGGAGCAGTACTTC.

This sequence joins TRBV4-1 and TRBJ2-1; a weak D match, TRBD2 (6 bases). Germline CDR1 reads MGHRA; CDR2 reads YSYEKL. This CDR3 comprises 15 residues. Between the trimmed V and J ends, which lost 0 bases and 12 bases, there was a span of 18 bases. The CDR3 nucleotides are TGCGCCAGCAGCCAAGAATCCCGACTAGATTTCATGCAGTTCTTC. Protein sequence: CASSQESRLDFMQFF.

The sample holds a few counts of this clone. J is TRBJ2-7 and V is TRBV19; no reliable D call. Trimming left V 2 bases short and J 3 bases short, with 11 bases between. Germline CDR1 reads LNHDA; CDR2 reads SQIVND (reference sequence). The CDR3 runs to 14 residues. The CDR3 DNA sequence: TGTGCCAGTAGTATATCTCCCCGGTACTACGAGCAGTACTTC. Residues: CASSISPRYYEQYF.